The present T cell receptor beta chain was sequenced within a study of blood T cells in healthy people across ages. Each donor gave about 9.3 milliliters of peripheral blood. Total RNA was isolated from each sample in quantities of at least 6 micrograms. Germline trimming cut 3 bases from V and 4 bases from J; bases unmatched to any gene: 11. The CDR3 sequence is 17 residues long. The V gene's germline CDR1 is MGHRA and CDR2 YSYEKL. A second PCR, run for about 7 to 11 cycles, used a sample-barcoded 5' primer plus a J-beta primer mix. TCRdb called the 5' RACE reads again in MiXCR, with one record for every CDR3 protein. The sample holds about 810,000 distinct CDR3 sequences, around 36% seen once. Study results and caveats: Roughly linear age-related decline in beta diversity appeared, significant by age 40. Using unsorted PBMCs precluded a conclusive naive versus antigen-experienced comparison.

Concerning this clonotype: Its matching antigen is unknown.

What was sequenced was blood. The V and J genes are TRBV4-1 and TRBJ1-2; 10 bases map to TRBD1. The origin of this receptor is a man between 18 and 35 years old in good health. The CDR3 spells CASSHPVGTGESYGYTF. The CDR3 DNA reads TGCGCCAGCAGCCACCCGGTTGGGACAGGGGAATCCTATGGCTACACCTTC.